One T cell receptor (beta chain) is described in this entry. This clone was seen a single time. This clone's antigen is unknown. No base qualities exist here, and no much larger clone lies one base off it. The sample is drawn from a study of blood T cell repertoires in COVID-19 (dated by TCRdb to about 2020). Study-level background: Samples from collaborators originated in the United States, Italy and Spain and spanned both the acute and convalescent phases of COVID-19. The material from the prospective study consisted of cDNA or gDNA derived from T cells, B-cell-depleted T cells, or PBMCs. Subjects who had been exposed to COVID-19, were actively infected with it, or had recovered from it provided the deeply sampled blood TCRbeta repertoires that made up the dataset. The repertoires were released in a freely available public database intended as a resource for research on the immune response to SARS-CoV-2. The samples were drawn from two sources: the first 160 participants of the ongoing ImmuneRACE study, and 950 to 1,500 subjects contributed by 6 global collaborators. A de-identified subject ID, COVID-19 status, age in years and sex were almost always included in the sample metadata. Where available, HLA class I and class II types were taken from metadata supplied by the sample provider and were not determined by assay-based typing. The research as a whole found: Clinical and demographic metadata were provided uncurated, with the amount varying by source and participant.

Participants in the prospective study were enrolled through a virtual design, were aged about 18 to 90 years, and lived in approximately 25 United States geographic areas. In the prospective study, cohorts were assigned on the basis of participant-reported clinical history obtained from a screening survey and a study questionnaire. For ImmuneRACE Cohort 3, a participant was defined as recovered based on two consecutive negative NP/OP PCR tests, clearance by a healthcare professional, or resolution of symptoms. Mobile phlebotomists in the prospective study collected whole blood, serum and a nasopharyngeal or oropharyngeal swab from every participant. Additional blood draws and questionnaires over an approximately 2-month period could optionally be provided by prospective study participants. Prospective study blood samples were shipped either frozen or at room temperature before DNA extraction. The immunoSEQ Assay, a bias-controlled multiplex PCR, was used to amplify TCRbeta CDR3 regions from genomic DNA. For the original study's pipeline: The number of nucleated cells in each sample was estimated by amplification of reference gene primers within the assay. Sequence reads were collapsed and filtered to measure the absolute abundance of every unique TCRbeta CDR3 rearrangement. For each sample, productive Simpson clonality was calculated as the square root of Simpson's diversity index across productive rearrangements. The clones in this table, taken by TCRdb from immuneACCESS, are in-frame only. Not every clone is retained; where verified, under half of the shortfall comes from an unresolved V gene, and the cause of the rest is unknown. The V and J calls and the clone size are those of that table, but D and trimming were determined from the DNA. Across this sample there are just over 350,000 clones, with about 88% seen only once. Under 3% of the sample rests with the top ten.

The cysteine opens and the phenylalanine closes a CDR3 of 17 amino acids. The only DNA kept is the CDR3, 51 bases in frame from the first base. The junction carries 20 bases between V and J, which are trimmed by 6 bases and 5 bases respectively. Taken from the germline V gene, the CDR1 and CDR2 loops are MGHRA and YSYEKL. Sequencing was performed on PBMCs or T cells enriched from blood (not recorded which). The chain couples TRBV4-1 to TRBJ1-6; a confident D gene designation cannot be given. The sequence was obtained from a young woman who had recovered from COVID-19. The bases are TGCGCCAGCAGTCAGCCCTCCGGGAACTACGATAATTCACCCCTCCACTTT. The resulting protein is CASSQPSGNYDNSPLHF.